This TCR beta chain was captured in a study of tumor-infiltrating lymphocytes in primary liver carcinoma. Study background: The patients presented with primary liver carcinoma, which was managed through surgical resection. Staging placed the tumors at T1-T3 N0M0, and they measured about 4 to 10 cm across. The patients included men and women who were aged 30 to 69 years.

About this clonotype itself: This may be a read error: a much more frequent sequence differs by one nucleotide.

The germline V gene has CDR1 LGHNA and CDR2 YNFKEQ. V lost 0 bases and J lost 12, with 18 bases in between. The CDR3 has 15 amino acids. From 500 ng of total RNA, TCR beta-specific cDNA was reverse-transcribed using a constant-region primer. TCR beta libraries came from three nested multiplex PCR rounds using slightly modified ARM-PCR. Investigators reported that the first two PCR rounds, at approximately 11 cycles each, used TRBV1-TRBV30 forward primers with a C-beta reverse primer. TCRdb passed the multiplex PCR reads through MiXCR, listing each CDR3 protein once. The top ten hold roughly 9% of the sample, which has some 320,000 distinct CDR3 sequences, less than 75% seen once. Germline DNA was extracted too, while blood RNA derived from unsorted whole blood. It was before surgery that about 3.8 milliliters of peripheral blood were collected.

Input material: peripheral blood. The chain uses TRBV4-2 and TRBJ2-1; D perhaps matches TRBD1 (5 bases). The clonotype comes from a man aged 35 to 55 with primary liver carcinoma and hepatitis B virus infection. The CDR3 is CASSQDKGIRWWQFF. The CDR3, as DNA: TGTGCCAGCAGCCAAGATAAGGGGATTAGGTGGTGGCAGTTCTTC.